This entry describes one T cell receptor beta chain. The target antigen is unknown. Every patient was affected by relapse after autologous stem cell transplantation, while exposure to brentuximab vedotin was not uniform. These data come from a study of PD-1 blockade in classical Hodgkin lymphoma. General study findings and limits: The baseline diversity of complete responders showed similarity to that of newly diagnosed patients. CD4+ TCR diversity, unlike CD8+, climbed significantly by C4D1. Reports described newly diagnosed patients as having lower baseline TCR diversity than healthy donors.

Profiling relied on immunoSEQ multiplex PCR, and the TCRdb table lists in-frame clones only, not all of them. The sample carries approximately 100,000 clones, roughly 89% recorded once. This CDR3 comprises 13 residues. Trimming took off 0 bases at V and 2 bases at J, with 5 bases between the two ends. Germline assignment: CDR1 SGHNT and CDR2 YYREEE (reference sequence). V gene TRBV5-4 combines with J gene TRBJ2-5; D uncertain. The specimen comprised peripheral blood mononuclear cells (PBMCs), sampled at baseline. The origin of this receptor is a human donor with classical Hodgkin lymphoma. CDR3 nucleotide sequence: TGTGCCAGCAGCTTGGACTCACAAGAGACCCAGTACTTC. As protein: CASSLDSQETQYF.